Below, 3 T cell receptor beta chains from the same sample are listed, as sequenced in a study of cytomegalovirus exposure and HLA in healthy donors. The repertoire was sequenced with immunoSEQ multiplex PCR; TCRdb's copy has only in-frame clones and lacks some. The data contain a few hundred thousand clones, less than 95% of them seen just once; the ten biggest clones take up 3.1%. Material: PBMCs. The receptors were sampled from a woman aged 25 to 39 in good health and CMV-seronegative.

The chain is built from TRBV5-1 and TRBJ2-7, with 8 bases identical to TRBD1. The V gene's germline CDR1 is SGHRS and CDR2 YFSETQ. J was trimmed by 3 bases and V by 2 bases; bases with no gene match: 10. The CDR3 is 16 residues long. The CDR3 coding sequence is TGCGCCAGCAGCTTAGATACCGGGACAGGCGACTACGAGCAGTACTTC. Its translation is CASSLDTGTGDYEQYF.

V is TRBV4-1 and J is TRBJ1-4; TRBD1 matches at 7 bases. V gave up 3 bases and J gave up 8 bases; unmatched junction bases: 9. The CDR3 is 15 amino acids. Germline loops: CDR1 MGHRA, CDR2 YSYEKL. For the CDR3, the DNA is TGCGCCAGCAGCCACCCCGAGACAGGGTGGGAAAAACTGTTTTTT. This gives the protein CASSHPETGWEKLFF.

The J gene is TRBJ2-2, the V gene TRBV7-2; 8 nucleotides line up with TRBD2. CDR3 length equals 16 residues. With 5 bases clipped from V and 4 bases from J, the junction kept 9 bases outside the gene matches. CDR1 is SGHTA, CDR2 FQGNSA, per germline. The CDR3 nucleotides are TGTGCCAGCAGCCCCTGGAAACTAGCGGTCACCGGGGAGCTGTTTTTT. Translated, it gives CASSPWKLAVTGELFF.